These T cell receptor beta chains were read from a single sample in a study of T cell changes during pregnancy in multiple sclerosis. Sequenced by immunoSEQ multiplex PCR; TCRdb stores in-frame clones only, minus some. The sample carries approximately 130,000 clones, approximately 96% recorded once. This sample comprised peripheral blood, obtained after pregnancy. The receptors stem from a female donor with multiple sclerosis, enrolled in a pregnancy study. The CDR3 runs from the conserved cysteine through the conserved F or W.

J gene: TRBJ2-2
V gene: TRBV5-1
CDR3 protein: CASSWPLREGPTNTGELFF

J gene: TRBJ2-7
V gene: TRBV6-5
CDR3 protein: CASSLGGLYEQYF

J gene: TRBJ1-5
V gene: TRBV7-2
CDR3 protein: CASSFYRGNNQPQHF

J gene: TRBJ2-2
V gene: TRBV10-3
CDR3 protein: CAISESVSRLHTGELFF

J gene: TRBJ2-1
V gene: TRBV19
CDR3 protein: CASSRDSSYNEQFF

J gene: TRBJ2-6
V gene: TRBV6-1
CDR3 protein: CASSARVGANVLTF

J gene: TRBJ1-2
V gene: TRBV7-9
CDR3 protein: CASSFSRGESGYTF

J gene: TRBJ2-7
V gene: TRBV28
CDR3 protein: CASTFGDYEQYF

J gene: TRBJ2-2
V gene: TRBV19
CDR3 protein: CATSIGDRAVGELFF

J gene: TRBJ1-1
V gene: TRBV28
CDR3 protein: CASSLEGAGTEAFF

J gene: TRBJ1-2
V gene: TRBV4-1
CDR3 protein: CASSQDSGEGGWRGYTF

J gene: TRBJ1-2
V gene: TRBV10-3
CDR3 protein: CAISENGEKTGTNYGYTF

J gene: TRBJ2-3
V gene: TRBV19
CDR3 protein: CASSIPVVAGVADTQYF

J gene: TRBJ2-1
V gene: TRBV15
CDR3 protein: CATSRTSAGGPTNEQFF

J gene: TRBJ1-1
V gene: TRBV25-1
CDR3 protein: CASRSTGNTEAFF

J gene: TRBJ1-5
V gene: TRBV15
CDR3 protein: CATSTQGPYQPQHF

J gene: TRBJ2-6
V gene: TRBV5-1
CDR3 protein: CASSLWAGSGANVLTF

J gene: TRBJ2-2
V gene: TRBV6-4
CDR3 protein: CASSDPSGTSGANTGELFF

J gene: TRBJ2-2
V gene: TRBV7-9
CDR3 protein: CASSPTSGNTGELFF

J gene: TRBJ2-3
V gene: TRBV5-1
CDR3 protein: CASSSGTVLDTQYF

J gene: TRBJ1-1
V gene: TRBV30
CDR3 protein: CAWSLRDTEAFF

J gene: TRBJ2-1
V gene: TRBV4-3
CDR3 protein: CASSQDQGDEQFF

J gene: TRBJ2-1
V gene: TRBV18
CDR3 protein: CASSPLGEAEQFF

J gene: TRBJ2-7
V gene: TRBV19
CDR3 protein: CASSRRQGGTYEQYF

J gene: TRBJ2-1
V gene: TRBV5-1
CDR3 protein: CASSPLALYNEQFF

J gene: TRBJ2-7
V gene: TRBV7-2
CDR3 protein: CASSPNRVQGEQYF

J gene: TRBJ2-2
V gene: TRBV29-1
CDR3 protein: CSVGVAGVGTGELFF

J gene: TRBJ1-2
V gene: TRBV10-3
CDR3 protein: CAISDRTGHGYTF

J gene: TRBJ1-1
V gene: TRBV29-1
CDR3 protein: CSGDVGGGEAFF

J gene: TRBJ2-7
V gene: TRBV11-2
CDR3 protein: CASRPYRGKVYEQYF

J gene: TRBJ2-1
V gene: TRBV27
CDR3 protein: CASTPTSAHEQFF

J gene: TRBJ2-7
V gene: TRBV7-2
CDR3 protein: CASSLEGVGHYEQYF

J gene: TRBJ1-2
V gene: TRBV6-5
CDR3 protein: CASSRTGRGGYTF

J gene: TRBJ2-7
V gene: TRBV6-5
CDR3 protein: CASSRDRAFWYF

J gene: TRBJ2-1
V gene: TRBV9
CDR3 protein: CASSAGGREQFF

J gene: TRBJ2-1
V gene: TRBV29-1
CDR3 protein: CSVEGPANPTYNEQFF

J gene: TRBJ2-7
V gene: TRBV29-1
CDR3 protein: CSVEILNSSYEQYF

J gene: TRBJ2-5
V gene: TRBV7-2
CDR3 protein: CASSLTGLDETQYF

J gene: TRBJ2-7
V gene: TRBV7-2
CDR3 protein: CASSPSRRGYEQYF

J gene: TRBJ2-3
V gene: TRBV5-5
CDR3 protein: CASSFWDREGDTQYF

J gene: TRBJ1-2
V gene: TRBV9
CDR3 protein: CASSVDFGMDYTF

J gene: TRBJ2-3
V gene: TRBV6-1
CDR3 protein: CASSFRGTDTQYF

J gene: TRBJ2-1
V gene: TRBV9
CDR3 protein: CASSVDEGSGSDEQFF

J gene: TRBJ2-7
V gene: TRBV10-2
CDR3 protein: CASRAGSYEQYF